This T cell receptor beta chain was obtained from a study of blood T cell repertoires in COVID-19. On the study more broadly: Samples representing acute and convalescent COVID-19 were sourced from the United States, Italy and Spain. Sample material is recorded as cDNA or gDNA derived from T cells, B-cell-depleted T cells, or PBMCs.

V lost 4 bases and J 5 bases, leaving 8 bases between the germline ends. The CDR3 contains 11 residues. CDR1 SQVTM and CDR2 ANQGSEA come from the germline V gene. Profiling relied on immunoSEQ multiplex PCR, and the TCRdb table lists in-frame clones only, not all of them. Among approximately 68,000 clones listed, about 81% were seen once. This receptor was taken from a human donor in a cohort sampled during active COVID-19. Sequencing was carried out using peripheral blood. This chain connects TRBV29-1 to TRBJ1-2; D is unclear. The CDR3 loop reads CSVGQTYGYTF. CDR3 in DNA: TGCAGCGTTGGGCAGACATATGGCTACACCTTC. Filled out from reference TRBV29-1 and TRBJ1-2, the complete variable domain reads SAVISQKPSRDICQRGTSLTIQCQVDSQVTMMFWYRQQPGQSLTLIATANQGSEATYESGFVIDKFPISRPNLTFSTLTVSNMSPEDSSIYLCSVGQTYGYTFGSGTRLTVV.